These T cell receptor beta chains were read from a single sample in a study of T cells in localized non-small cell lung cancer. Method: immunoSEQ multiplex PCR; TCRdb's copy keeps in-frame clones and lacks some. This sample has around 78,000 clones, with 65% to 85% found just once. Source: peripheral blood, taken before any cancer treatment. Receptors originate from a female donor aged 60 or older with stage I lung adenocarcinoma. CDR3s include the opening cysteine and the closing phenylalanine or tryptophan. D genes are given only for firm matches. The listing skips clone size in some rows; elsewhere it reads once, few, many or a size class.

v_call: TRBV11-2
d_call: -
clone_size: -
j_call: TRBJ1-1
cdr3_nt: TGTGCCAGCAGCACTCTACCCCATTTGAACACTGAAGCTTTCTTT
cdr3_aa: CASSTLPHLNTEAFF

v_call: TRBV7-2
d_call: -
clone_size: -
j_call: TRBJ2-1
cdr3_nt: TGTGCCAGCAGCTTGGGGGCCGGCTACAATGAGCAGTTCTTC
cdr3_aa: CASSLGAGYNEQFF

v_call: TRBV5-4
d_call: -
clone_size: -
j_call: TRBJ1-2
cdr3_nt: TGTGCCAGCACCATCGGGGAGGGCTCCTATGGCTACACCTTC
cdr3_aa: CASTIGEGSYGYTF

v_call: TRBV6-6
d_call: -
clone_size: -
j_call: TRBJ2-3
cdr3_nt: TGTGCCAGCAGGGAGAACGGCCCAGATACGCAGTATTTT
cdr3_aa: CASRENGPDTQYF

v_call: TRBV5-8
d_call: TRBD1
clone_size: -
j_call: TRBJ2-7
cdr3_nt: TGTGCCAGCAGCTTGCCGGGACAGAGGGCGTACGAGCAGTACTTC
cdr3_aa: CASSLPGQRAYEQYF

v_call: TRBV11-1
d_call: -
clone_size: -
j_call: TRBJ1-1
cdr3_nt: TGTGCCAGCAGCCAAACTAAGAACACTGAAGCTTTCTTT
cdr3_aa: CASSQTKNTEAFF

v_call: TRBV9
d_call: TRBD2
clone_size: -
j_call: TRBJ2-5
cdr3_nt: TGTGCCAGCAGTCCTGGGACTAGCGGGGGGAAAGAGACCCAGTACTTC
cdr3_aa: CASSPGTSGGKETQYF

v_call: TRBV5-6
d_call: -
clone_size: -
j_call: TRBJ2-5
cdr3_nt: TGTGCCAGCAGCTCCCCCCAGGACCAAGAGACCCAGTACTTC
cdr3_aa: CASSSPQDQETQYF

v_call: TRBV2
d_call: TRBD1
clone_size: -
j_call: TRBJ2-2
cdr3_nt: TGTGCCAGCAGTGTGGACAGGGTTACCGGGGAGCTGTTTTTT
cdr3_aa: CASSVDRVTGELFF

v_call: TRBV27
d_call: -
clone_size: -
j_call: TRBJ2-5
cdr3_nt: TGTGCCAGCAGTATCGCCCGTGGGCGCCAAGAGACCCAGTACTTC
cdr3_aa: CASSIARGRQETQYF

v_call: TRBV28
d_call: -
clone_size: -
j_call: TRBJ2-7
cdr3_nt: TGTGCCACCCGGATCTCGGACTACGAGCAGTACTTC
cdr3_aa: CATRISDYEQYF

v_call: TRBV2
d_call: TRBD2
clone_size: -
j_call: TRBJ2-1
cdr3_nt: TGTGCCAGCAGTAGGACTAGCGGGAAGGTCGATGAGCAGTTCTTC
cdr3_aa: CASSRTSGKVDEQFF

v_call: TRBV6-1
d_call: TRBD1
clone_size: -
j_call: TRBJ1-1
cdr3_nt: TGTGCCAGCAGTGTACGAAGACAGGGGCCGGGGAACACTGAAGCTTTCTTT
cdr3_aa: CASSVRRQGPGNTEAFF

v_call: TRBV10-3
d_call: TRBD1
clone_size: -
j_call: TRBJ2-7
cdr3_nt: TGTGCCATCAGTGAGGGACAGGGGGCCGCGCAGTACTTC
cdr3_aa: CAISEGQGAAQYF

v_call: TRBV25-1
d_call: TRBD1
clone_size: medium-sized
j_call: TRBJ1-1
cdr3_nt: TGTGCCAGCAGTGCTACTTGGGACAGGGCTGAAGCTTTCTTT
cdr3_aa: CASSATWDRAEAFF

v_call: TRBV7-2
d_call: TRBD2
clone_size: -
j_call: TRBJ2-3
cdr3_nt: TGTGCCAGCAGCAACCTAGCGGGCCGCACAGATACGCAGTATTTT
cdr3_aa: CASSNLAGRTDTQYF

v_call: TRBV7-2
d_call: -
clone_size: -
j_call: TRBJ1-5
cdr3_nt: TGTGCCAGCAGCTTACGGCCGGTGTCCTGGGAGCCCCAGCATTTT
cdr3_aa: CASSLRPVSWEPQHF

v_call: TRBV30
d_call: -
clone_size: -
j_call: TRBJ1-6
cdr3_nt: TGTGCCTGGAGTGTAAGCGGCCAGGGGACAAATCGGCAGAATTCACCCCTCCACTTT
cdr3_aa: CAWSVSGQGTNRQNSPLHF

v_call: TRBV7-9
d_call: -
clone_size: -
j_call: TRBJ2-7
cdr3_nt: TGTGCCAGCAGCTTAGGTGATGTTAGGTACGAGCAGTACTTC
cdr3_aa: CASSLGDVRYEQYF

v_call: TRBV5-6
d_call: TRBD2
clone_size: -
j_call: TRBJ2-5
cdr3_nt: TGTGCCAGCAGCAACTGGGGACTAGCGGGGGCGACCCAGTACTTC
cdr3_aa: CASSNWGLAGATQYF

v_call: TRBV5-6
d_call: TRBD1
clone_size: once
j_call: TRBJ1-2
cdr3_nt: TGTGCCAGCAGCCCCACGACAGGGGGCCCGGGTGGCTACACCTTC
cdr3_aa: CASSPTTGGPGGYTF

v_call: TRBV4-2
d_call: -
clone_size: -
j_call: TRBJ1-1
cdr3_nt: TGTGCCAGCAGCCAAGCCCAGGGCAGAGAAGCTTTCTTT
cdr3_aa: CASSQAQGREAFF

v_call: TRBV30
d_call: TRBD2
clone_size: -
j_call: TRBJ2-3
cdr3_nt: TGTGCCTGGACAAAGGGACTAGCGGTAACAGATACGCAGTATTTT
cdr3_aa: CAWTKGLAVTDTQYF

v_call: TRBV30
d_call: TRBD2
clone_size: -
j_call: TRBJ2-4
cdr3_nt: TGTGCCTGGAGTGGCACTAGCGGCAAAAACATTCAGTACTTC
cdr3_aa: CAWSGTSGKNIQYF